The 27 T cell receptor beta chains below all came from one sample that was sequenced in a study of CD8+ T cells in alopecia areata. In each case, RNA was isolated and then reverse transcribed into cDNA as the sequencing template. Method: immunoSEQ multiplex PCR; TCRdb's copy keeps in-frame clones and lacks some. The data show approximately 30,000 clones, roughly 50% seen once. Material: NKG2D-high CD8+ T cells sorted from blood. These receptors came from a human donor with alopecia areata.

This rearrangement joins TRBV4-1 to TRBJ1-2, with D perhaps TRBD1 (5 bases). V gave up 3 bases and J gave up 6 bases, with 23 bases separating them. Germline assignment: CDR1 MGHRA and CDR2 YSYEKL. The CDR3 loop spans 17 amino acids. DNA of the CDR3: TGCGCCAGCAGCCAGACCCCCGGGACCTCCGACCCCCATGGCTACACCTTC. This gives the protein CASSQTPGTSDPHGYTF.

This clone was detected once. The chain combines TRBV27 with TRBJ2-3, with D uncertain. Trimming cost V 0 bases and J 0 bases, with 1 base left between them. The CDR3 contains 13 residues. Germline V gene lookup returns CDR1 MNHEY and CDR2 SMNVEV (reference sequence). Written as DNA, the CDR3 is TGTGCCAGCAGTTTATCGAGCACAGATACGCAGTATTTT. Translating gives CASSLSSTDTQYF.

CDR3 coding DNA: TGTGCCAGCAGCTTCGGATCCAGCCACAACACAGATACGCAGTATTTT. This codes for CASSFGSSHNTDTQYF. This sequence joins TRBV7-3 and TRBJ2-3; D unclear. The CDR3 runs 16 residues. Germline V CDR1 and CDR2: SGHTA, FQGTGA. V was shortened by 3 bases and J by 2 bases, with 15 bases between the two germline ends.

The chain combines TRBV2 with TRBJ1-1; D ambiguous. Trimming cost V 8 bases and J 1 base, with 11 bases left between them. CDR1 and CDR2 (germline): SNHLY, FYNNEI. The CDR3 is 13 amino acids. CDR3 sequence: CASRWASNTEAFF. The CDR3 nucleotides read TGTGCCAGCCGTTGGGCATCGAACACTGAAGCTTTCTTT.

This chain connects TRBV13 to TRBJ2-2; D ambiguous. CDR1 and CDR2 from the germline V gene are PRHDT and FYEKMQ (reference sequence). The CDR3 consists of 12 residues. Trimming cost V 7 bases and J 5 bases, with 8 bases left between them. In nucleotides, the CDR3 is TGTGCCAGCACCACCGGGACCGGGGAGCTGTTTTTT. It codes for CASTTGTGELFF. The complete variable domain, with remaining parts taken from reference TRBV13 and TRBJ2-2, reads AAGVIQSPRHLIKEKRETATLKCYPIPRHDTVYWYQQGPGQDPQFLISFYEKMQSDKGSIPDRFSAQQFSDYHSELNMSSLELGDSALYFCASTTGTGELFFGEGSRLTVL.

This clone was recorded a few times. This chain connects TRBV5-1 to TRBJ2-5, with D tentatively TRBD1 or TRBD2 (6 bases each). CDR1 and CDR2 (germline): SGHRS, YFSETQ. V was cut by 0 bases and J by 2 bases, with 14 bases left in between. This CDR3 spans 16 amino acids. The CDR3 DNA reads TGCGCCAGCAGCTTGGAAGGGTGGGGGGCTCAAGAGACCCAGTACTTC. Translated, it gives CASSLEGWGAQETQYF.

The CDR3 DNA follows: TGTGCCAGTAGTATAAGGCTAGCGGACTACAATGAGCAGTTCTTC. Its translation is CASSIRLADYNEQFF. V is TRBV19 and J is TRBJ2-1; 7 nucleotides line up with TRBD2. Trimming at V came to 2 bases and at J to 3 bases, leaving 4 bases not matched to a gene. The CDR3 runs to 15 residues. CDR1 and CDR2 (germline): LNHDA, SQIVND (reference sequence).

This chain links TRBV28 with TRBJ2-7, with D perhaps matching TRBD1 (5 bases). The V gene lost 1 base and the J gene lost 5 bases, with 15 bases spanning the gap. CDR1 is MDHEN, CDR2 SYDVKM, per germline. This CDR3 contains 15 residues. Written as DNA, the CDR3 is TGTGCCAGCAGTTTATCGTCGCAGGGTGCGCACGAGCAGTACTTC. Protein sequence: CASSLSSQGAHEQYF.

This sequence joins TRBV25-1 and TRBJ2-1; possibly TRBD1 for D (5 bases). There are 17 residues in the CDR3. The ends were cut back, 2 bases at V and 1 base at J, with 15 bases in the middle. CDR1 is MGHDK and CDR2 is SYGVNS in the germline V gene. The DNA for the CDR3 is TGTGCCAGCAGTGAAGATCGGGCAGGGATGTCCTACAATGAGCAGTTCTTC. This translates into CASSEDRAGMSYNEQFF.

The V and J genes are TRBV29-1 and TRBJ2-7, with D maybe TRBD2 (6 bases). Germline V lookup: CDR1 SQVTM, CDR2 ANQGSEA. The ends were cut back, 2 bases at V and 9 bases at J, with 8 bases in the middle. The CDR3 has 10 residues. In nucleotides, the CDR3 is TGCAGCGTTGAAATCGGGGGGCAGTACTTC. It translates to CSVEIGGQYF.

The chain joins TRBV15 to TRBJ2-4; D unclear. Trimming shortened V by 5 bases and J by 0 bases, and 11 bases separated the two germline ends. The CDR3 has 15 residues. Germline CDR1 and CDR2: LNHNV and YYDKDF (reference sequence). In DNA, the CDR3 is TGTGCCACCAGCTTGGACGGCCTAGCCAAAAACATTCAGTACTTC. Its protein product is CATSLDGLAKNIQYF.

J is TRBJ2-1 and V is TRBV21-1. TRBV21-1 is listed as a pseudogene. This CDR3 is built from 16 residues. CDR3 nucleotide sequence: TGTGCCAGCAGCAATGTCCCCGAAAGCTCCTACAATGAGCAGTTCTTC. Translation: CASSNVPESSYNEQFF.

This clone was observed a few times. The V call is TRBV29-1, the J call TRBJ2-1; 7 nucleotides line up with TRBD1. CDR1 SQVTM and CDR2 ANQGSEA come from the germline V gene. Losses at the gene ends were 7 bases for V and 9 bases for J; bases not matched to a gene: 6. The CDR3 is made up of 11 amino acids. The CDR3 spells CSDTGDSEQFF. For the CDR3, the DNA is TGCAGCGATACAGGGGACAGTGAGCAGTTCTTC.

CDR3 nucleotides: TGTGCCAGCAGCCCAGGGGGGGTAAGGGTTGGCAATCAGCCCCAGCATTTT. As protein: CASSPGGVRVGNQPQHF. The rearrangement joins TRBV7-8 to TRBJ1-5; TRBD1 matches 7 bases. The CDR3 is 17 amino acids. Germline V gene lookup returns CDR1 SGHVS and CDR2 FQNEAQ. Trimming at V came to 5 bases and at J to 2 bases, leaving 12 bases not matched to a gene.

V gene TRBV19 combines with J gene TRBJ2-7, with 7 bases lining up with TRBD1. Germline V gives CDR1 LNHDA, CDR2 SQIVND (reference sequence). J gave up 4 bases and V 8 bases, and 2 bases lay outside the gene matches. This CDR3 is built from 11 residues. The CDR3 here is CASQGEYEQYF. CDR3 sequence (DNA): TGTGCCAGTCAGGGGGAGTACGAGCAGTACTTC. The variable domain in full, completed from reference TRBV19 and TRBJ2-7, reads DGGITQSPKYLFRKEGQNVTLSCEQNLNHDAMYWYRQDPGQGLRLIYYSQIVNDFQKGDIAEGYSVSREKKESFPLTVTSAQKNPTAFYLCASQGEYEQYFGPGTRLTVT.

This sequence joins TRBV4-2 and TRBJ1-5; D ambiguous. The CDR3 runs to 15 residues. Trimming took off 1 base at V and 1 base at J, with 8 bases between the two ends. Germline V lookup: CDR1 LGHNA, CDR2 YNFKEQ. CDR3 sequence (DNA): TGTGCCAGCAGCCAAGTTGAACAGAGCAATCAGCCCCAGCATTTT. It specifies CASSQVEQSNQPQHF.

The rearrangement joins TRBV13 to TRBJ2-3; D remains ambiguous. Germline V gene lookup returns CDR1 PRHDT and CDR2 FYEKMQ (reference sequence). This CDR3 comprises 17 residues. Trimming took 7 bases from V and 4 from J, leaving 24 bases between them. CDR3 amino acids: CASTPRFGNWPADTQYF. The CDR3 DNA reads TGTGCCAGCACCCCAAGGTTTGGCAATTGGCCCGCAGATACGCAGTATTTT. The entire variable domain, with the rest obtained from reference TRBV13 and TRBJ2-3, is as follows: AAGVIQSPRHLIKEKRETATLKCYPIPRHDTVYWYQQGPGQDPQFLISFYEKMQSDKGSIPDRFSAQQFSDYHSELNMSSLELGDSALYFCASTPRFGNWPADTQYFGPGTRLTVL.

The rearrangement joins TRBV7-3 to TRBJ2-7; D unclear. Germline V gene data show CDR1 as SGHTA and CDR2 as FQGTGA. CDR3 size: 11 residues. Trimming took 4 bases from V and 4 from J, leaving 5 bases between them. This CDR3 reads CASSSYYEQYF. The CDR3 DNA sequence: TGTGCCAGCAGCTCGTATTACGAGCAGTACTTC.

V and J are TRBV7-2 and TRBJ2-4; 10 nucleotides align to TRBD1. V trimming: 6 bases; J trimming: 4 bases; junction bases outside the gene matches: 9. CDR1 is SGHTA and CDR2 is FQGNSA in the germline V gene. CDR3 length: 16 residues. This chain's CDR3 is CASSAWGQGLKNIQYF. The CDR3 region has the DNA TGTGCCAGCAGTGCGTGGGGACAGGGGTTGAAAAACATTCAGTACTTC.

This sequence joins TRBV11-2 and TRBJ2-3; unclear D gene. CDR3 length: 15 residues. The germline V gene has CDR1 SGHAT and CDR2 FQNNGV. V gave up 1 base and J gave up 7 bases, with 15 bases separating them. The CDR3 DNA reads TGTGCCAGCAGCTTAGGGGCAGACCTCAGGAATACGCAGTATTTT. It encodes CASSLGADLRNTQYF.

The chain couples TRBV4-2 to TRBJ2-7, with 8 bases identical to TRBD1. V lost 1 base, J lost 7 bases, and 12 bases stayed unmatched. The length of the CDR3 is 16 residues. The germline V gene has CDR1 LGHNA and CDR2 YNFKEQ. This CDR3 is CASSQGIYRQGKEQYF. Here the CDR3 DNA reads TGTGCCAGCAGCCAAGGTATCTATCGACAGGGGAAAGAGCAGTACTTC.

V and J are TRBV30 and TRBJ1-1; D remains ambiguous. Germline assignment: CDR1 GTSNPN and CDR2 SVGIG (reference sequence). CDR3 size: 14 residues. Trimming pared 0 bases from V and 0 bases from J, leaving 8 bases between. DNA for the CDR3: TGTGCCTGGAGTGTTCTGGGAATGAACACTGAAGCTTTCTTT. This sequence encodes CAWSVLGMNTEAFF.

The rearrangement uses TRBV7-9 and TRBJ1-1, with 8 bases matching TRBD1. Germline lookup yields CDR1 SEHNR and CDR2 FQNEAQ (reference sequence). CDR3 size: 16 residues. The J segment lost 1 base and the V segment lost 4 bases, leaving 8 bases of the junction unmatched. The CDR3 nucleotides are TGTGCCAGCAGCTCCCTCTGGGACAGGCCGAACACTGAAGCTTTCTTT. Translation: CASSSLWDRPNTEAFF.

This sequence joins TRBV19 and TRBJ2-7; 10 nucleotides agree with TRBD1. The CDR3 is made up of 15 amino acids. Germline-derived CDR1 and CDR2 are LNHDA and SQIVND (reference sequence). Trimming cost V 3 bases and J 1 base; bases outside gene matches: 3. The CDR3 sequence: CASSMGQGRSYEQYF. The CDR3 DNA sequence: TGTGCCAGTAGTATGGGACAGGGGCGATCCTACGAGCAGTACTTC.

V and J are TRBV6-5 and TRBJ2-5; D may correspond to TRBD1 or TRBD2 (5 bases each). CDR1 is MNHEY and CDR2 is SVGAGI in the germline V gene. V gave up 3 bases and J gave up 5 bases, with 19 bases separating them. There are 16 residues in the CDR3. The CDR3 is CASSYLRTHRRETQYF. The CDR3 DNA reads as TGTGCCAGCAGTTATCTGAGGACTCACAGGAGGGAGACCCAGTACTTC.

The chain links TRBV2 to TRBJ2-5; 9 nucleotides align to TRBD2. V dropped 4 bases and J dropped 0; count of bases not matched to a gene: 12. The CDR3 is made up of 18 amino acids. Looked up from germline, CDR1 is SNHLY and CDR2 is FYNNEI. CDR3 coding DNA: TGTGCCAGCAGTGGAAGGGCTAGCGGGGCCCTTGACCAAGAGACCCAGTACTTC. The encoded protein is CASSGRASGALDQETQYF.

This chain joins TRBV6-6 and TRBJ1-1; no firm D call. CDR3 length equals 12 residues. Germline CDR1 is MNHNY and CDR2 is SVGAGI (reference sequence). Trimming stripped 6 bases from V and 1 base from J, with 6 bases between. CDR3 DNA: TGTGCCAGCAGAAACAGGAACACTGAAGCTTTCTTT. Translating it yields CASRNRNTEAFF.